The subject of this entry is one TCR beta chain. The antigen is unknown. This sample stems from a study of cytomegalovirus exposure and HLA in healthy donors. Background on the study: Approximately 190 million T cells yielded more than 95 million unique TCR beta sequences, as an earlier analysis found. Among the approximately 400 genotyped donors, just over 80% were placed in the Caucasian-associated ancestry cluster.

The PCR had 60 Vbeta and 13 Jbeta primers. Repertoires were generated with immunoSEQ multiplex PCR, while TCRdb's copy carries only in-frame clones and drops some. The top ten hold 1.2% to 1.5% of the sample, which has 150,000 to 200,000 clones, roughly four fifths seen once. Study-level points and caveats: Follow-up analysis found HLA locus-dependent TCR association rates, highest for DRB1 and lowest for HLA-C.

The CDR3 contains 15 residues. V lost 0 bases and J 4 bases, leaving 11 bases between the germline ends. Germline V CDR1 and CDR2: SGHRS, YFSETQ. Sequenced input: PBMCs. The chain uses TRBV5-1 and TRBJ1-3; D is uncertain. The receptor was derived from a man in his sixties in good health and CMV-seronegative. CDR3 residues: CASSLGGSGGNTIYF. The CDR3 coding sequence is TGCGCCAGCAGCTTGGGTGGGAGCGGAGGAAACACCATATATTTT.